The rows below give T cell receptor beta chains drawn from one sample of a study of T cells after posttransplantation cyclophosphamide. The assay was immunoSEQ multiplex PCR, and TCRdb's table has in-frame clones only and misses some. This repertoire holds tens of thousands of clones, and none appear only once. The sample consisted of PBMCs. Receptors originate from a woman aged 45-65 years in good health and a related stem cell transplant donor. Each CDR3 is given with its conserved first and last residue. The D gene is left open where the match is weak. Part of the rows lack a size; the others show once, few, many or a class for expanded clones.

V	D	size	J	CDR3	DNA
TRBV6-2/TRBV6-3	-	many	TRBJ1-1	CASSYGSTSTEAFF	TGTGCCAGCAGTTACGGCAGTACCTCGACTGAAGCTTTCTTT
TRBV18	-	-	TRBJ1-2	CASSNQTGGFSYGYTF	TGTGCCAGCTCAAACCAAACGGGGGGCTTTAGCTATGGCTACACCTTC
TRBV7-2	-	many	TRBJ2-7	CASSSRRTSTDEQYF	TGTGCCAGCAGCTCCAGAAGGACTTCAACCGACGAGCAGTACTTC
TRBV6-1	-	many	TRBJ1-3	CASSDGISGNTIYF	TGTGCCAGCAGTGATGGCATATCTGGAAACACCATATATTTT
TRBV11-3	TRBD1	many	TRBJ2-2	CASSDDRATGELFF	TGTGCCAGCAGCGACGACAGGGCCACCGGGGAGCTGTTTTTT
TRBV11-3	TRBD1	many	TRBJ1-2	CASSFYRGNGYTF	TGTGCCAGCAGCTTCTACAGGGGAAATGGCTACACCTTC
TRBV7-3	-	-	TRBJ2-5	CASSPNQETQYF	TGTGCCAGCAGCCCCAACCAAGAGACCCAGTACTTC
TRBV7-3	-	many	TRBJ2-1	CASSLTSGGNNEQFF	TGTGCCAGCAGCTTAACCAGTGGGGGGAACAATGAGCAGTTCTTC
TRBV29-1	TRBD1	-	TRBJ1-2	CSVEDGGGAYGYTF	TGCAGCGTTGAAGATGGAGGGGGCGCGTATGGCTACACCTTC
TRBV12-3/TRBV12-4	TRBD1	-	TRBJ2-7	CASSPRQGNMEQYF	TGTGCCAGCAGTCCCCGACAGGGGAATATGGAGCAGTACTTC
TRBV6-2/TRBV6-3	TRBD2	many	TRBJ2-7	CASRPTGLAGGDEQYF	TGTGCCAGCAGACCTACAGGACTAGCGGGAGGGGACGAGCAGTACTTC
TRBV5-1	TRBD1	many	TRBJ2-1	CASSRTGVNEQFF	TGCGCCAGCAGCCGGACAGGGGTCAATGAGCAGTTCTTC
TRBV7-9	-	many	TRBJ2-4	CASSLEGPEYF	TGTGCCAGCAGCTTAGAAGGGCCCGAGTACTTC
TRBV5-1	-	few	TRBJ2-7	CASSRRINRGTKESYEQYF	TGCGCCAGCAGCCGACGAATTAATCGCGGGACAAAAGAGTCCTACGAGCAGTACTTC
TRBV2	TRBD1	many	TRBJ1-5	CASRAHRGRGNQPQHF	TGTGCCAGCAGAGCCCACAGGGGTAGAGGCAATCAGCCCCAGCATTTT
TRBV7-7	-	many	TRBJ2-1	CASSSLTDPTTYNEQFF	TGTGCCAGCAGCTCCTTGACTGACCCAACCACCTACAATGAGCAGTTCTTC
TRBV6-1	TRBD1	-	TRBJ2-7	CASSEDRAEQYF	TGTGCCAGCAGTGAGGACAGGGCCGAGCAGTACTTC
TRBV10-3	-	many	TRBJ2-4	CAISPGVAKNIQYF	TGTGCCATCAGTCCGGGTGTTGCCAAAAACATTCAGTACTTC
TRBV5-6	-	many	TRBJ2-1	CASSLPTSDEQFF	TGTGCCAGCAGCCTCCCGACGAGCGATGAGCAGTTCTTC
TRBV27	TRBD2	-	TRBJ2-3	CASSLAGWTDTQYF	TGTGCCAGCAGTCTAGCGGGGTGGACAGATACGCAGTATTTT
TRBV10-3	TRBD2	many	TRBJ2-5	CAISGTSGGGTQETQYF	TGTGCCATCAGCGGGACTAGCGGGGGAGGAACACAAGAGACCCAGTACTTC
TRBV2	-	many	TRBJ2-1	CASIGELVGEKFF	TGTGCCAGCATCGGAGAGCTGGTAGGGGAAAAGTTCTTC
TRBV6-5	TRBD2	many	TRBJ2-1	CASTTAGLVSEQFF	TGTGCCAGCACCACAGCGGGACTCGTATCTGAGCAGTTCTTC
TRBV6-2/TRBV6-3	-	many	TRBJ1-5	CASTAGGGRVRPQHF	TGTGCCAGCACTGCCGGGGGGGGAAGAGTTCGGCCCCAGCATTTT
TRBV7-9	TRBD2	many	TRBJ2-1	CAGGGRPPYNEQFF	TGTGCCGGGGGCGGGAGGCCGCCCTACAATGAGCAGTTCTTC
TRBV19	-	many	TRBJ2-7	CASRDIRPIYEQYF	TGTGCCAGTAGGGACATACGACCTATCTACGAGCAGTACTTC
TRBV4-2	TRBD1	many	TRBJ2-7	CASSQAGQGTNEQYF	TGTGCCAGCAGCCAAGCGGGACAGGGCACCAACGAGCAGTACTTC
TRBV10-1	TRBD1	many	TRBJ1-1	CASSESAGTVEAFF	TGCGCCAGCAGTGAGTCGGCTGGGACAGTGGAAGCTTTCTTT
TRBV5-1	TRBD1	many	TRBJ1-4	CASSVTGVATNEKLFF	TGCGCCAGCAGCGTTACAGGGGTTGCAACTAATGAAAAACTGTTTTTT
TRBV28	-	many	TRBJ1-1	CASTPEIGSEAFF	TGTGCCAGCACCCCAGAGATAGGGTCTGAAGCTTTCTTT
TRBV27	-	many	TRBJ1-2	CASSVSYVANYGYTF	TGTGCCAGCAGCGTAAGCTACGTAGCTAACTATGGCTACACCTTC
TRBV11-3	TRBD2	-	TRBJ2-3	CASSLGTSGIGTDTQYF	TGTGCCAGCAGCTTAGGTACTAGCGGGATTGGCACAGATACGCAGTATTTT
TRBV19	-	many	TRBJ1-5	CASSMTAHNQPQHF	TGTGCCAGTAGTATGACTGCACACAATCAGCCCCAGCATTTT
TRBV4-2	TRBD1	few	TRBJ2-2	CASSQRQGAGELFF	TGTGCCAGCAGCCAGCGACAGGGGGCCGGGGAGCTGTTTTTT
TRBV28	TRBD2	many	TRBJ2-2	CASSFGRGGTGELFF	TGTGCCAGCAGTTTCGGCCGCGGGGGGACCGGGGAGCTGTTTTTT
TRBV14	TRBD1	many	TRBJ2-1	CASSQMDRGFIQFF	TGTGCCAGCAGCCAAATGGACAGGGGGTTTATTCAGTTCTTC
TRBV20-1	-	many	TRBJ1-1	CSASQKTEAFF	TGCAGTGCTAGCCAGAAAACTGAAGCTTTCTTT
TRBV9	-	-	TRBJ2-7	CASSAQGHSYEQYF	TGTGCCAGCAGCGCCCAGGGTCACTCCTACGAGCAGTACTTC
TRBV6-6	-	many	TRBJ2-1	CASSYSDPRAGNEQFF	TGTGCCAGCAGTTACTCGGACCCCCGGGCGGGCAATGAGCAGTTCTTC
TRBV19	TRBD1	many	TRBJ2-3	CATRGRDRGREDTQYF	TGTGCCACGAGGGGCCGGGACAGGGGGCGTGAAGATACGCAGTATTTT
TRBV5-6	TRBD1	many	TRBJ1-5	CASSQGTGDGNQPQHF	TGTGCCAGCAGCCAAGGGACAGGGGACGGCAATCAGCCCCAGCATTTT
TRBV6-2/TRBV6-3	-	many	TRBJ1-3	CASDRSSGNTIYF	TGTGCCAGCGACAGGAGCTCTGGAAACACCATATATTTT
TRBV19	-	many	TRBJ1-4	CASSIFYGVGEKLFF	TGTGCCAGTAGTATCTTCTACGGGGTGGGTGAAAAACTGTTTTTT
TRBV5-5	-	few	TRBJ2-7	CASSTGWAPYEQYF	TGTGCCAGCAGCACAGGGTGGGCCCCCTACGAGCAGTACTTC